This T cell receptor beta chain was obtained from a study of naive and memory T cell subsets. Two oligonucleotides, mixed equimolar, formed the beta constant-region primer covering TRBC1 and TRBC2. Ligated cDNA was amplified by four rounds of PCR with nested alpha and beta constant-region primers and SP2. TCRdb passed the UMI-ligation and nested PCR reads through MiXCR, listing each CDR3 protein once. The data show over 110,000 distinct CDR3 sequences, approximately 20% seen once. Deletions cut 5 bases from V and 3 bases from J, with 11 bases between. The CDR3 spans 13 residues. Germline CDR1 is LGHNA and CDR2 is YNFKEQ. Study results and caveats: Especially in CD8 cells, naive repertoires contained a few larger clonotypes, possibly CD45RA-re-expressing memory cells.

CMV status came from CD4+ T cell IFNgamma after overnight CMV lysate stimulation of fresh PBMCs. Four subsets defined by CD45RA and CD27 were sorted after CD3, CD4, CD8 and live/dead staining. Worth noting for this clonotype: Its antigen remains unknown.

The clonotype was recovered from a human donor in good health. The sequenced sample consisted of naive CD8+ T cells from blood. The chain carries TRBV4-2 and TRBJ2-7, with D unresolved. The CDR3 sequence is CASSFVGSYEQYF. The CDR3 DNA reads TGTGCCAGCAGCTTTGTAGGAAGCTACGAGCAGTACTTC.